These 15 T cell receptor beta chains came from one sample sequenced in a study of beta chain features in type 1 diabetes. Whole-study findings and limits: Type 1 diabetes patients had TCRB CDR3s that were shorter (moderately but significantly so) in all four CD4+ subsets.

cDNA synthesis used the whole RNA isolate, giving expressed TCRB sequences. Method: immunoSEQ multiplex PCR; TCRdb's copy keeps in-frame clones and lacks some. Altogether about 370,000 clones are present, about 10% being singletons, with the ten largest covering around 0.66%. No antigens are known for them. The sample taken for sequencing was central memory CD4+ T cells from blood. The receptor set was obtained from a man aged 30-40 years with type 1 diabetes.

This clone was detected many times. The V and J genes are TRBV14 and TRBJ2-1; the D gene is possibly TRBD1 (5 bases). The CDR3 has 14 amino acids. CDR1 and CDR2 (germline): SGHDN, FVKESK. Trimming removed 3 bases at V and 6 bases at J, with 12 bases between. The CDR3 sequence is CASSQLEGVNEQFF. CDR3 DNA: TGTGCCAGCAGCCAGTTGGAAGGGGTCAATGAGCAGTTCTTC.

The V call is TRBV13, the J call TRBJ2-1; no definite D call. Germline V gene data show CDR1 as PRHDT and CDR2 as FYEKMQ (reference sequence). The CDR3 covers 11 residues. V lost 6 bases and J 10 bases, leaving 10 bases between the germline ends. The CDR3 sequence: CASSVVSEQFF. The CDR3 region has the DNA TGTGCCAGCAGTGTTGTTTCGGAGCAGTTCTTC.

This clone was counted a few times. The chain employs TRBV6-5 and TRBJ2-6; D unresolved. V was pared by 6 bases and J by 5 bases, with 2 bases between. Germline CDR1 MNHEY, CDR2 SVGAGI. The CDR3 sequence is 11 residues long. The CDR3 region is CASSRANVLTF. Here the CDR3 DNA reads TGTGCCAGCAGCCGGGCCAACGTCCTGACTTTC.

The V and J genes are TRBV4-1 and TRBJ2-5, with D perhaps assigned TRBD1 or TRBD2 (6 bases each). CDR1 and CDR2 from the germline V gene are MGHRA and YSYEKL. V lost 4 bases to trimming and J lost 1 base, with 10 bases between them. This CDR3 comprises 14 residues. The CDR3 here is CASSRTGAQETQYF. The CDR3, as DNA: TGCGCCAGCAGCCGAACGGGGGCCCAAGAGACCCAGTACTTC.

The chain couples TRBV28 to TRBJ2-3; a weak D match, TRBD1 (6 bases). The CDR3 totals 17 residues. CDR1 and CDR2 (germline): MDHEN, SYDVKM. Between the trimmed V and J ends, which lost 5 bases and 0 bases, there was a span of 18 bases. The CDR3, as DNA: TGTGCCAGCAGTCTGGCTATACAGGGATCGAGCACAGATACGCAGTATTTT. Translated, it gives CASSLAIQGSSTDTQYF. Using reference TRBV28 and TRBJ2-3 for the parts outside the CDR3, the full variable domain is DVKVTQSSRYLVKRTGEKVFLECVQDMDHENMFWYRQDPGLGLRLIYFSYDVKMKEKGDIPEGYSVSREKKERFSLILESASTNQTSMYLCASSLAIQGSSTDTQYFGPGTRLTVL.

Only a few counts were recorded for this clone. The V gene is TRBV18, the J gene TRBJ2-5, with D possibly TRBD1 on 5 matching bases. The better agreement between TRBJ2-7 and the DNA end casts doubt on the J call. Looked up from germline, CDR1 is KGHSH and CDR2 is LQKENI. The CDR3 runs to 12 residues. In DNA form, the CDR3 reads TGTGCCAGCTCACCAGAGACAGACGAGCAGTACTTC. Encoded protein: CASSPETDEQYF.

The chain employs TRBV27 and TRBJ2-1, with D tentatively TRBD2 (6 bases). The CDR3 length is 15 residues. Trimming took off 6 bases at V and 7 bases at J, with 19 bases between the two ends. The germline gives CDR1 MNHEY, CDR2 SMNVEV (reference sequence). The CDR3: CASSFVPSEGNEQFF. The CDR3 nucleotides are TGTGCCAGCAGCTTTGTTCCTAGCGAAGGGAATGAGCAGTTCTTC.

This clone was observed a handful of times. As DNA, the CDR3 is TGTGCCACCAGCAGAGATTTCCAGGGGAGCTACACCTTC. As protein: CATSRDFQGSYTF. The chain carries TRBV15 and TRBJ1-2; D possibly corresponds to TRBD1 (6 bases). V lost 0 bases and J 9 bases, leaving 11 bases between the germline ends. Germline V gene data show CDR1 as LNHNV and CDR2 as YYDKDF (reference sequence). CDR3 size: 13 residues.

This clone has just one count. The rearrangement links TRBV9 to TRBJ2-1; 8 nucleotides match TRBD2. Germline CDR1 SGDLS, CDR2 YYNGEE. The J segment lost 2 bases and the V segment lost 5 bases, leaving 9 bases of the junction unmatched. The CDR3 contains 16 residues. In DNA form, the CDR3 reads TGTGCCAGCAGTCCCAGCGGGAGTGGTACCTACAATGAGCAGTTCTTC. This sequence encodes CASSPSGSGTYNEQFF.

Only a few counts were recorded for this clone. This rearrangement joins TRBV19 to TRBJ2-1, with 12 bases aligning to TRBD2. This CDR3 contains 16 residues. J was trimmed by 9 bases and V by 5 bases; bases with no gene match: 11. The germline CDR1 and CDR2 sequences are LNHDA and SQIVND (reference sequence). CDR3 DNA sequence: TGTGCCAGTAGTCCTACTAGCGGGAGGCTCTACGGTGAGCAGTTCTTC. It specifies CASSPTSGRLYGEQFF. Using reference TRBV19 and TRBJ2-1 for the parts outside the CDR3, the full variable domain is DGGITQSPKYLFRKEGQNVTLSCEQNLNHDAMYWYRQDPGQGLRLIYYSQIVNDFQKGDIAEGYSVSREKKESFPLTVTSAQKNPTAFYLCASSPTSGRLYGEQFFGPGTRLTVL.

V is TRBV19 and J is TRBJ2-7, with unresolved D. Trimming stripped 4 bases from V and 0 bases from J, with 7 bases between. The CDR3 consists of 13 residues. CDR1 and CDR2 (germline): LNHDA, SQIVND (reference sequence). The DNA of the CDR3 is TGTGCCAGTAGTAACCGCCTCTCCTACGAGCAGTACTTC. It codes for CASSNRLSYEQYF.

The chain uses TRBV28 and TRBJ1-2, with 7 positions matching TRBD1. V was clipped by 6 bases and J by 8 bases; unmatched bases: 12. This CDR3 region has 14 residues. CDR1 MDHEN and CDR2 SYDVKM come from the germline V gene. In nucleotides, the CDR3 is TGTGCCAGCAGCGATGCTAATGGGGGACAGGGCTACACCTTC. This codes for CASSDANGGQGYTF.

This chain joins TRBV28 and TRBJ1-2; perhaps TRBD1 as D (5 bases). V was cut by 7 bases and J by 5 bases, with 8 bases left in between. This CDR3 is 11 amino acids long. Germline V CDR1 and CDR2: MDHEN, SYDVKM. The DNA of the CDR3 is TGTGCCAGCAAGAGGGGTTATGGCTACACCTTC. The encoded protein is CASKRGYGYTF.

The CDR3 region is CASSKFKGYGYTF. The CDR3 DNA follows: TGTGCCAGTAGTAAATTCAAGGGGTATGGCTACACCTTC. The V and J genes are TRBV19 and TRBJ1-2; weak D call: TRBD1 (5 bases). Germline CDR1 is LNHDA and CDR2 is SQIVND (reference sequence). The CDR3 is 13 residues long. The V end lost 4 bases, the J end lost 5 bases, and 11 bases lay between the germline ends.

In this sample, this clone turned up once. The rearrangement joins TRBV7-6 to TRBJ2-5; D gene ambiguous. Germline V lookup: CDR1 SGHVS, CDR2 FNYEAQ. CDR3 length equals 11 residues. V lost 6 bases and J 5 bases, leaving 7 bases between the germline ends. The CDR3 nucleotides read TGTGCCAGCAGTGCCATGGAGACCCAGTACTTC. Protein sequence: CASSAMETQYF.